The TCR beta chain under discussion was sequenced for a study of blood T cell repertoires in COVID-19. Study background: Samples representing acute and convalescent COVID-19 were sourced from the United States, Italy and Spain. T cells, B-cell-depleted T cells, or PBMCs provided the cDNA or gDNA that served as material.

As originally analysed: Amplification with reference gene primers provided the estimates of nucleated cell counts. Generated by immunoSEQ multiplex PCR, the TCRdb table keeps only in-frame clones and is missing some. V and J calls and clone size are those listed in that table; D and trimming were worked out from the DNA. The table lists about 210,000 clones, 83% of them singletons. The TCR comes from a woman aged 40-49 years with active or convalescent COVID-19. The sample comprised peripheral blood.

CDR3 amino acids: CASSLVTGGSSYEQYF. In DNA form, the CDR3 reads TGTGCCAGCAGCTTAGTGACAGGGGGTAGTTCCTACGAGCAGTACTTC. V and J are TRBV7-2 and TRBJ2-7, with TRBD1 matching over 9 bases. Germline trimming cut 1 base from V and 1 base from J; bases unmatched to any gene: 5. The CDR3 runs 16 residues. Germline CDR1 is SGHTA and CDR2 is FQGNSA.